The present TCR beta chain was sequenced within a study of blood T cell repertoires in COVID-19. This CDR3 is built from 13 residues. Looked up from germline, CDR1 is SGHRS and CDR2 is YFSETQ. V was clipped by 0 bases and J by 13 bases; unmatched bases: 7. TCRdb keeps only in-frame clones here, not all; method: immunoSEQ multiplex PCR. The sample has about 360,000 clones, about 90% seen once; the top ten hold approximately 1.9%. The receptor was isolated from a man aged 35-49 years in a cohort exposed to, infected with or recovered from COVID-19 (not recorded which). The chain carries TRBV5-1 and TRBJ2-1; TRBD1 matches at 7 bases. The sequencing input was PBMCs or T cells enriched from blood (not recorded which). CDR3 region: CASSLEGTARQFF. DNA of the CDR3: TGCGCCAGCAGCTTGGAAGGGACAGCGAGACAGTTCTTC.